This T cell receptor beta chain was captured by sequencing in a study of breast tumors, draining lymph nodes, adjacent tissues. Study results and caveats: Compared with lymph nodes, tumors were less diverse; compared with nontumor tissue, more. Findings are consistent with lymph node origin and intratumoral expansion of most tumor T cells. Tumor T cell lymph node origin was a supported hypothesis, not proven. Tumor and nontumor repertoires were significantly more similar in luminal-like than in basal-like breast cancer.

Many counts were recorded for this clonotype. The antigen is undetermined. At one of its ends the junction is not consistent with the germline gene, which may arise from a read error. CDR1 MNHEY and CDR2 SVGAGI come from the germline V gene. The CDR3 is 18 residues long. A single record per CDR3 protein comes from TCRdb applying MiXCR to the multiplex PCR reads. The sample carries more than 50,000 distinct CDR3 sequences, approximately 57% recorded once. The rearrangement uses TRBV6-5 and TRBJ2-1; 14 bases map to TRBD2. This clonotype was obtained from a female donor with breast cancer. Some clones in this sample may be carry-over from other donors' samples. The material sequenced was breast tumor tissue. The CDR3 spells CASSHSGTSGSPYNEQFF. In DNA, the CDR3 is TGTGCCAGCAGTCACTCGGGGACTAGCGGGAGCCCCTACAATGAGCAGTTCTTC.